This entry is about one T cell receptor beta chain. Antigen: not known. Assay used: immunoSEQ multiplex PCR; TCRdb lists only in-frame clones, some missing. The sample shows some 100,000 clones, approximately 80% of them seen only once. Time point noted: blood 4 weeks post-SBRT, at nephrectomy. As for treatment: 15 Gy SBRT to primary tumor, nephrectomy 4 weeks later. Nephrectomy followed 15 Gy stereotactic body radiation by 4 weeks. The patient's renal cell carcinoma had clear cell pathology. This specimen belongs to a study of radiation and T cells in renal cell carcinoma. This CDR3 contains 14 residues. Per germline, CDR1 SEHNR and CDR2 FQNEAQ (reference sequence). V gave up 5 bases and J gave up 3 bases; unmatched junction bases: 4. Study results and limitations: Without pretreatment biopsies, baseline tumor clonotype presence was undetermined. Top tumor clonotypes rose in blood 2 weeks post-radiation, then contracted.

This material consisted of blood, taken from a patient whose treatment included radiotherapy and nephrectomy. The rearrangement joins TRBV7-9 to TRBJ1-1, with 9 nucleotides matching TRBD1. This clonotype originated in a man in his sixties with renal cell carcinoma. CDR3 region: CASSPGTGHTEAFF. DNA of the CDR3: TGTGCCAGCAGCCCTGGGACAGGGCACACTGAAGCTTTCTTT. The complete variable domain, with remaining parts taken from reference TRBV7-9 and TRBJ1-1, reads DTGVSQNPRHKITKRGQNVTFRCDPISEHNRLYWYRQTLGQGPEFLTYFQNEAQLEKSRLLSDRFSAERPKGSFSTLEIQRTEQGDSAMYLCASSPGTGHTEAFFGQGTRLTVV.